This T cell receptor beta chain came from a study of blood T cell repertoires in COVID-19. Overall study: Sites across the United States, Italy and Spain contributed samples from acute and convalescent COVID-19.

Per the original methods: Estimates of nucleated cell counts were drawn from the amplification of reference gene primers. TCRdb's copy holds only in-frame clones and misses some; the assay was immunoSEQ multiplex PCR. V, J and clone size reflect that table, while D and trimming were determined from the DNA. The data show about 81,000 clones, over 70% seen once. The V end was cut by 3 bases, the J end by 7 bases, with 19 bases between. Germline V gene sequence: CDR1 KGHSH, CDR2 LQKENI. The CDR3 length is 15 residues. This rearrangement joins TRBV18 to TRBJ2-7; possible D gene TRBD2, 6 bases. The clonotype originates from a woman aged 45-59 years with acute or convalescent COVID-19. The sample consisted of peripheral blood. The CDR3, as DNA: TGTGCCAGCTCACCCCGAGGTGGAGGGCTGGGGGAGCAGTACTTC. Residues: CASSPRGGGLGEQYF.